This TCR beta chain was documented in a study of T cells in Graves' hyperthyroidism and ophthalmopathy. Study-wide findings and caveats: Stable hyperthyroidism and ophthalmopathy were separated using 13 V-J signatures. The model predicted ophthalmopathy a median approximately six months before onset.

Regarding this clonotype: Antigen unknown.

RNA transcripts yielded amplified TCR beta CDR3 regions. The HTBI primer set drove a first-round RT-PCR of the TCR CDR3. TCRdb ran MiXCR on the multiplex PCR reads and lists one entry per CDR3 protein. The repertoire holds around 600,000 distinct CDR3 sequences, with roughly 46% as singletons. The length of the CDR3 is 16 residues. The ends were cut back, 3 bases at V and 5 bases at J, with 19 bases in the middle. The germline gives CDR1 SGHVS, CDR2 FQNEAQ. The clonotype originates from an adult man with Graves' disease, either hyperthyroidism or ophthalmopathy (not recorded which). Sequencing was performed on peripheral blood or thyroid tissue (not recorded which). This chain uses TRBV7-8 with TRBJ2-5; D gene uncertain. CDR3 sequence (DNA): TGTGCCAGCAGCTTGGGCCATGTTCGGGCGGCGGAGACCCAGTACTTC. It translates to CASSLGHVRAAETQYF. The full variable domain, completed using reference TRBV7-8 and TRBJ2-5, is GAGVSQSPRYKVAKRGQDVALRCDPISGHVSLFWYQQALGQGPEFLTYFQNEAQLDKSGLPSDRFFAERPEGSVSTLKIQRTQQEDSAVYLCASSLGHVRAAETQYFGPGTRLLVL.